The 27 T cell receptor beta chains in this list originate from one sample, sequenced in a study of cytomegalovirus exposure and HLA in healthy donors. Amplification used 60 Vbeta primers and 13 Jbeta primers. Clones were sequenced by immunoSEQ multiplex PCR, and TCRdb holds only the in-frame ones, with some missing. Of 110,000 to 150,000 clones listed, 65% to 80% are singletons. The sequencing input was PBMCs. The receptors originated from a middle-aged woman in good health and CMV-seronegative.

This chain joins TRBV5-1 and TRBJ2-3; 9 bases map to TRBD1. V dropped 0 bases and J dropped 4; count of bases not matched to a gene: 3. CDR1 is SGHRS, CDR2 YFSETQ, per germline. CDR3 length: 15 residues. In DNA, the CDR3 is TGCGCCAGCAGCTTGGGACAGGGGGGGGCAGATACGCAGTATTTT. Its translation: CASSLGQGGADTQYF.

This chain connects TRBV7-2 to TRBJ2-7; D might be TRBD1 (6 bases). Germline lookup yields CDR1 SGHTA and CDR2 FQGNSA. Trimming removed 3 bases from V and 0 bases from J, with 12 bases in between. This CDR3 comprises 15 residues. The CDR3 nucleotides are TGTGCCAGCAGCTTCGGATGGGACAACTCCTACGAGCAGTACTTC. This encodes CASSFGWDNSYEQYF.

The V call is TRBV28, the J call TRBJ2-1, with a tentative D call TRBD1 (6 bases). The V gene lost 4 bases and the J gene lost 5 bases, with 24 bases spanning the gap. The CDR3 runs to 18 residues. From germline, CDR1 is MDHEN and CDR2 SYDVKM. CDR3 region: CASSSPLSKTGHNNEQFF. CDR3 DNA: TGTGCCAGCAGTTCCCCGCTATCGAAGACAGGACATAACAATGAGCAGTTCTTC. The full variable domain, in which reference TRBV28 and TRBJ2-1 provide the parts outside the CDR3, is DVKVTQSSRYLVKRTGEKVFLECVQDMDHENMFWYRQDPGLGLRLIYFSYDVKMKEKGDIPEGYSVSREKKERFSLILESASTNQTSMYLCASSSPLSKTGHNNEQFFGPGTRLTVL.

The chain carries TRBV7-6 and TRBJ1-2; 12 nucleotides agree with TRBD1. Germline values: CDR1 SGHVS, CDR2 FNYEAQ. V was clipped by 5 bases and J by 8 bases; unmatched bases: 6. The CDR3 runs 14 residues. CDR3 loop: CASSPGQGAGGYTF. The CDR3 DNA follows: TGTGCCAGCAGCCCGGGACAGGGGGCCGGAGGCTACACCTTC.

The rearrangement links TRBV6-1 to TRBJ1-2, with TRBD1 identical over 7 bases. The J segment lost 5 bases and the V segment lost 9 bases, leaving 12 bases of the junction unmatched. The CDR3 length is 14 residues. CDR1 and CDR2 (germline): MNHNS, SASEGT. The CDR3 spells CASNNRGMKYGYTF. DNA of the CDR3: TGTGCCAGTAATAACAGGGGAATGAAGTATGGCTACACCTTC.

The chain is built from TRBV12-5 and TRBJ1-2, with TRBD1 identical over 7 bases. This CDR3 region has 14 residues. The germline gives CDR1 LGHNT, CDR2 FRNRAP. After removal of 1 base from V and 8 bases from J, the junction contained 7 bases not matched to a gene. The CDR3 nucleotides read TGTGCTAGTGGTTTGGACAGCTACAGGGGAGGCTACACCTTC. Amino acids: CASGLDSYRGGYTF.

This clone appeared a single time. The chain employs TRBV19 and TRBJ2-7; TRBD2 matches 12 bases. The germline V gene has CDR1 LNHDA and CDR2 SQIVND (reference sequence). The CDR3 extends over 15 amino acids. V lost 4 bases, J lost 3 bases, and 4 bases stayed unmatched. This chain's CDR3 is CASSKLAGGDYEQYF. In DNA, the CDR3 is TGTGCCAGTAGTAAACTAGCGGGGGGTGACTACGAGCAGTACTTC.

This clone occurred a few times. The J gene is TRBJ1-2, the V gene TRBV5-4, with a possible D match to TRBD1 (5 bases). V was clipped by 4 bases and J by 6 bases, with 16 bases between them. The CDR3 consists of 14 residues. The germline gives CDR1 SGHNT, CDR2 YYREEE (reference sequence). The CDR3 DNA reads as TGTGCCAGCAGCCTTACAGGACGTATGGATGGCTACACCTTC. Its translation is CASSLTGRMDGYTF.

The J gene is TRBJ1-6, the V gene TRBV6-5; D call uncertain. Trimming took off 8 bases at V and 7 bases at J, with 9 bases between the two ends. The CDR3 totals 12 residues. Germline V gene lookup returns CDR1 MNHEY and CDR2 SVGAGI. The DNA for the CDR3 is TGTGCCAGCCGGCGGGAGAATTCACCCCTCCACTTT. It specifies CASRRENSPLHF.

The CDR3 DNA reads TGCGCCAGCAGTCAGGGGACAGGGAAGGCATGCTACGAGCAGTACTTC. This gives the protein CASSQGTGKACYEQYF. V is TRBV23-1 and J is TRBJ2-7; 9 bases line up with TRBD1. TRBV23-1 is sorted into the ORF group, with uncertain function. Trimming cost V 3 bases and J 3 bases; bases outside gene matches: 9. The CDR3 covers 16 residues.

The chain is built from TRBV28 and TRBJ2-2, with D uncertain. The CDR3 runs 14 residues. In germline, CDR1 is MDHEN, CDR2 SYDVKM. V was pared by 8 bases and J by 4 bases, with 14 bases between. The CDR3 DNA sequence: TGTGCCAGCTTCAGGCAGACAATCACCGGGGAGCTGTTTTTT. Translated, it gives CASFRQTITGELFF.

CDR3 sequence reads: CASSWDRAGEKLFF. The CDR3 nucleotides are TGTGCCAGCAGCTGGGACAGGGCGGGGGAAAAACTGTTTTTT. This chain joins TRBV5-4 and TRBJ1-4; 9 bases agree with TRBD1. The CDR3 totals 14 residues. The V gene's germline CDR1 is SGHNT and CDR2 YYREEE (reference sequence). V gave up 3 bases and J gave up 8 bases; unmatched junction bases: 5.

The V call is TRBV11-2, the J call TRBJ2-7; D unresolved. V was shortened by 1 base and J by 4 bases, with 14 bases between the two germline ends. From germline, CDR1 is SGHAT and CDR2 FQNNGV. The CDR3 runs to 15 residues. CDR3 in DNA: TGTGCCAGCAGCTTAGGCCAGTTCCCAGAATACGAGCAGTACTTC. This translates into CASSLGQFPEYEQYF.

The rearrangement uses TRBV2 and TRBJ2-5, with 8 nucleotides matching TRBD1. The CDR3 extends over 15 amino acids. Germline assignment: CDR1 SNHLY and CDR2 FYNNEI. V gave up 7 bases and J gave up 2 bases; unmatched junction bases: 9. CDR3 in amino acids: CASTSLGTGQETQYF. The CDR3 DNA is TGTGCCAGCACAAGTCTTGGGACAGGTCAAGAGACCCAGTACTTC.

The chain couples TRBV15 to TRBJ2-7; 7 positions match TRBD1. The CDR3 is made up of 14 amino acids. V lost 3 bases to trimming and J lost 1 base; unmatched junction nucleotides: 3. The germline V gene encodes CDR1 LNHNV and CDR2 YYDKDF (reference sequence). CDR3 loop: CATSSYRGSYEQYF. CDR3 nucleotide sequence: TGTGCCACCAGCAGTTACAGGGGTTCCTACGAGCAGTACTTC. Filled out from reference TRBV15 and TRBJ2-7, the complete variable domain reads DAMVIQNPRYQVTQFGKPVTLSCSQTLNHNVMYWYQQKSSQAPKLLFHYYDKDFNNEADTPDNFQSRRPNTSFCFLDIRSPGLGDTAMYLCATSSYRGSYEQYFGPGTRLTVT.

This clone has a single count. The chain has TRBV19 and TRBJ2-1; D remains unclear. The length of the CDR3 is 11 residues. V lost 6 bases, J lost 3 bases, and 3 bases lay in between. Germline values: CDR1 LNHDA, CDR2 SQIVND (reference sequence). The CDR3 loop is CASSIYNEQFF. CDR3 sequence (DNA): TGTGCCAGTAGCATCTACAATGAGCAGTTCTTC.

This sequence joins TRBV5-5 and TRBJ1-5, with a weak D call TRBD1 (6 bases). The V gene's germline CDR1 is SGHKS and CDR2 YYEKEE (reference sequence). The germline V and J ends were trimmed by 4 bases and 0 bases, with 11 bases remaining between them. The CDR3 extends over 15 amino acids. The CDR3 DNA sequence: TGTGCCAGCAGCCCAACAGGGAGTAGCAATCAGCCCCAGCATTTT. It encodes CASSPTGSSNQPQHF.

CDR3 amino acids: CASSSDSLAYNEQFF. In nucleotides, the CDR3 is TGTGCCAGCAGCTCAGACAGCTTGGCCTACAATGAGCAGTTCTTC. V is TRBV7-6 and J is TRBJ2-1, with D tentatively TRBD1 (5 bases). The germline gives CDR1 SGHVS, CDR2 FNYEAQ. Between the trimmed V and J ends, which lost 4 bases and 2 bases, there was a span of 12 bases. This CDR3 is 15 amino acids long.

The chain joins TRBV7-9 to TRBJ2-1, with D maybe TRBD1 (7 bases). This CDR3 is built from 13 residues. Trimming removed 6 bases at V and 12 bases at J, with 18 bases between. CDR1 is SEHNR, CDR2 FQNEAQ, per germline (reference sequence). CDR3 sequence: CASRDRDEGGQFF. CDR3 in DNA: TGTGCCAGCAGAGACAGGGACGAGGGGGGGCAGTTCTTC.

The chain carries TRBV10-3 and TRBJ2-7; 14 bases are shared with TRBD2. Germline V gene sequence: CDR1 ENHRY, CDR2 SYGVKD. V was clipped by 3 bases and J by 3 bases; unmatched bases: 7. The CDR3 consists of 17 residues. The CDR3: CAISDHTGTSGSYEQYF. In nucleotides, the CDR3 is TGTGCCATCAGTGATCATACCGGGACTAGCGGGAGCTACGAGCAGTACTTC.

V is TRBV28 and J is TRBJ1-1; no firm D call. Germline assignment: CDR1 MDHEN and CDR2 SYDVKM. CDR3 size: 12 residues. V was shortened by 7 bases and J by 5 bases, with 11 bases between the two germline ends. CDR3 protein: CASTSVWTEAFF. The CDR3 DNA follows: TGTGCCAGCACCTCAGTGTGGACTGAAGCTTTCTTT.

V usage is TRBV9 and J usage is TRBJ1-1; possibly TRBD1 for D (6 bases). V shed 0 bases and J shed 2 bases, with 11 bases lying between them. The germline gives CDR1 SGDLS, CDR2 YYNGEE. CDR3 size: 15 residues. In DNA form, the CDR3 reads TGTGCCAGCAGCGTAGATACCAGGGGAAACACTGAAGCTTTCTTT. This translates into CASSVDTRGNTEAFF.

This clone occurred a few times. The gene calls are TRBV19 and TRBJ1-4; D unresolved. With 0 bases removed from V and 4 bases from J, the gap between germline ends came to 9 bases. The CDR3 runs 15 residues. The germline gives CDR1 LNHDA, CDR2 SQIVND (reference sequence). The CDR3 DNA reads TGTGCCAGTAGTATAGATCAGCGCGTTAATGAAAAACTGTTTTTT. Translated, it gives CASSIDQRVNEKLFF. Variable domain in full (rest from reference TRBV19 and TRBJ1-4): DGGITQSPKYLFRKEGQNVTLSCEQNLNHDAMYWYRQDPGQGLRLIYYSQIVNDFQKGDIAEGYSVSREKKESFPLTVTSAQKNPTAFYLCASSIDQRVNEKLFFGSGTQLSVL.

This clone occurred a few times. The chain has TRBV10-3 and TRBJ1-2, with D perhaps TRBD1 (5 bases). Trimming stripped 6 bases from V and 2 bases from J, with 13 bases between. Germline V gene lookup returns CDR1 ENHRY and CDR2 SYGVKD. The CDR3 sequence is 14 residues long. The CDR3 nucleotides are TGTGCCATCAGGGGGCAGGGCTTCAACTATGGCTACACCTTC. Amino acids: CAIRGQGFNYGYTF.

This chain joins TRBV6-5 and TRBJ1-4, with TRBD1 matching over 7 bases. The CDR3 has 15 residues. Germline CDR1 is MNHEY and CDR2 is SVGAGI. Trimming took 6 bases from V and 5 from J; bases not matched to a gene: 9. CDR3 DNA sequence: TGTGCCAGCAGAGAGAGACCGGGACAGAATGAAAAACTGTTTTTT. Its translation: CASRERPGQNEKLFF.

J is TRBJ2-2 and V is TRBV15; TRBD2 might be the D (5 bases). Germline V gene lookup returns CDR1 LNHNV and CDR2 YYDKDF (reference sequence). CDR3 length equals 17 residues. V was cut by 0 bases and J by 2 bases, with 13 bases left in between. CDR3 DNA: TGTGCCACCAGCAGAGAGGGCGGACTCATAAACACCGGGGAGCTGTTTTTT. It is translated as CATSREGGLINTGELFF.

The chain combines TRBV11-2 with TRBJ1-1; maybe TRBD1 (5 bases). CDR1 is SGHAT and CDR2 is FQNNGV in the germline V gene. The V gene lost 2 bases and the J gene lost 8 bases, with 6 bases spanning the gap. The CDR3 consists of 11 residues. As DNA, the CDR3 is TGTGCCAGCAGCTTATCAGGGGAAGCTTTCTTT. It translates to CASSLSGEAFF.